A selection of T cell receptor beta chains follows, all from one sample in a study of blood T cell repertoires in COVID-19. The protocol was immunoSEQ multiplex PCR, while the TCRdb copy is restricted to in-frame clones and leaves out a portion. The sample yields roughly 130,000 clones, approximately 85% seen once. The specimen was PBMCs or T cells enriched from blood (not recorded which). The receptors were gathered from a woman aged 50 to 60 with acute COVID-19. The CDR3 runs from the conserved cysteine through the conserved F or W. The D gene is left open where the match is weak. Only some rows state a clone size, as once, few, many or a class for expanded clones.

d_gene	abundance	v_gene	j_gene	CDR3aa	CDR3nt
.	.	TRBV5-4	TRBJ1-2	CASSLTGLDGYTF	TGTGCCAGCAGCTTGACAGGGTTAGATGGCTACACCTTC
.	.	TRBV7-9	TRBJ2-1	CASSQELYDEQFF	TGTGCCAGCAGCCAAGAGTTGTACGATGAGCAGTTCTTC
.	.	TRBV9	TRBJ1-5	CASSFDSDNQPQHF	TGTGCCAGCAGCTTCGACAGCGACAATCAGCCCCAGCATTTT
TRBD1	.	TRBV6-6	TRBJ2-1	CASNYDRANEQFF	TGTGCCAGCAACTACGACAGGGCGAATGAGCAGTTCTTC
TRBD2	.	TRBV30	TRBJ2-5	CAGSAGDQETQYF	TGTGCCGGATCAGCGGGAGACCAAGAGACCCAGTACTTC
TRBD1	.	TRBV4-1	TRBJ1-5	CASSPGTDSFNQPQHF	TGCGCCAGCAGCCCTGGGACAGACTCCTTCAATCAGCCCCAGCATTTT
TRBD1	.	TRBV30	TRBJ2-7	CAWSVRDRVLYEQYF	TGTGCCTGGAGTGTTCGGGACAGGGTTCTGTACGAGCAGTACTTC
TRBD1	.	TRBV7-2	TRBJ1-2	CASSSRQGDGYTF	TGTGCCAGCAGCTCTCGACAGGGTGATGGCTACACCTTC
TRBD1	.	TRBV5-5	TRBJ1-2	CASSWGQWGGYTF	TGTGCCAGCAGCTGGGGACAGTGGGGAGGCTACACCTTC
.	.	TRBV9	TRBJ1-2	CASSVEAGATYGYTF	TGTGCCAGCAGCGTAGAGGCAGGGGCTACCTATGGCTACACCTTC
TRBD1	.	TRBV7-9	TRBJ2-7	CASSPTGTASPYEQYF	TGTGCCAGCAGTCCGACAGGGACAGCATCACCCTACGAGCAGTACTTC
TRBD2	.	TRBV5-1	TRBJ2-1	CASSLAGGNNEQFF	TGCGCCAGCAGCTTAGCGGGAGGGAACAATGAGCAGTTCTTC
.	.	TRBV3-1/TRBV3-2	TRBJ2-3	CASSQVQGWTDTQYF	TGTGCCAGCAGCCAAGTTCAGGGGTGGACAGATACGCAGTATTTT
TRBD1	few	TRBV7-9	TRBJ1-2	CASSLRDRRYTF	TGTGCCAGCAGCCTACGGGACAGGCGCTACACCTTC
TRBD2	.	TRBV5-1	TRBJ2-1	CASSLVTSGRAFYNEQFF	TGCGCCAGCAGCTTGGTGACTAGCGGGAGGGCCTTCTACAATGAGCAGTTCTTC
TRBD2	.	TRBV25-1	TRBJ2-1	CASSLTGLAGGRNEQFF	TGTGCCAGCAGCTTGACGGGACTAGCGGGAGGCCGCAATGAGCAGTTCTTC
.	few	TRBV27	TRBJ2-7	CASSFLDSYEQYF	TGTGCCAGCAGTTTTCTGGACAGCTACGAGCAGTACTTC
.	.	TRBV9	TRBJ1-1	CASSTNAGVRAEAFF	TGTGCCAGCAGCACCAACGCGGGGGTTCGGGCTGAAGCTTTCTTT
.	few	TRBV11-3	TRBJ2-3	CASSSADGVTDTQYF	TGTGCCAGCAGCTCTGCGGACGGGGTCACAGATACGCAGTATTTT
TRBD1	.	TRBV5-8	TRBJ1-3	CASSRDRGYGNTIYF	TGTGCCAGCAGCAGGGACAGGGGTTATGGAAACACCATATATTTT
.	.	TRBV4-1	TRBJ1-2	CASSPQGNYGYTF	TGCGCCAGCAGCCCCCAGGGGAACTATGGCTACACCTTC
TRBD1	.	TRBV30	TRBJ2-7	CAWSRPGQGNEQYF	TGTGCCTGGAGTCGTCCGGGACAGGGAAACGAGCAGTACTTC
TRBD2	once	TRBV5-1	TRBJ2-7	CASSLFSGYEQYF	TGCGCCAGCAGCTTGTTTAGCGGGTACGAGCAGTACTTC
TRBD1	.	TRBV30	TRBJ1-5	CAWSAPGQGLYQPQHF	TGTGCCTGGAGTGCCCCGGGACAGGGTCTTTATCAGCCCCAGCATTTT
.	.	TRBV28	TRBJ2-7	CASSLRYEQYF	TGTGCCAGCAGCTTGAGGTACGAGCAGTACTTC
.	few	TRBV7-2	TRBJ2-2	CASSLAGLIGTAGELFF	TGTGCCAGCAGCTTAGCAGGACTAATCGGGACCGCCGGGGAGCTGTTTTTT
.	.	TRBV10-3	TRBJ1-1	CAISVQGMNTEAFF	TGTGCCATCTCCGTTCAGGGCATGAACACTGAAGCTTTCTTT
.	.	TRBV20-1	TRBJ2-7	CSASGGLGRSYEQYF	TGCAGTGCTAGTGGTGGTTTGGGGCGCTCCTACGAGCAGTACTTC
TRBD2	few	TRBV4-1	TRBJ2-1	CASSRHSEGTSGSWFF	TGCGCCAGCAGCCGGCACTCGGAAGGGACTAGCGGGAGTTGGTTCTTC
.	.	TRBV11-2	TRBJ1-3	CASSPTGISGNTIYF	TGTGCCAGCAGCCCGACGGGGATCTCTGGAAACACCATATATTTT